The 17 T cell receptor beta chains presented below share a single source sample, sequenced in a study of blood T cell repertoires in COVID-19 (TCRdb year 2020). The library was produced with the immunoSEQ multiplex PCR assay. Drawn from immuneACCESS, this table holds only the in-frame rearrangements with V and J called that TCRdb kept. Clones are partly lost; checked studies trace under half to an unresolved V gene and leave the rest unexplained. Counted in this sample were a few hundred thousand clones; approximately 84% of them appeared once. The ten biggest clones cover around 16% of the sample. Sequencing was done on a sample of peripheral blood. These receptor sequences come from a person aged 65 to 85 with COVID-19, enrolled during active disease.

The chain joins TRBV18 to TRBJ1-6; D gene unclear. With 3 bases removed from V and 10 bases from J, the gap between germline ends came to 7 bases. CDR3 length equals 12 residues. CDR1 is KGHSH and CDR2 is LQKENI in the germline V gene. As DNA, the CDR3 is TGTGCCAGCTCACCGGAGAGCTCACCCCTCCACTTT. The encoded protein is CASSPESSPLHF.

The chain employs TRBV7-8 and TRBJ1-1; 10 positions agree with TRBD1. The CDR3 spans 16 residues. The germline gives CDR1 SGHVS, CDR2 FQNEAQ. Germline trimming cut 1 base from V and 5 bases from J; bases unmatched to any gene: 7. In DNA form, the CDR3 reads TGTGCCAGCAGCTTAGGGGGGGACAGGGGATTGACTGAAGCTTTCTTT. Encoded protein: CASSLGGDRGLTEAFF.

V usage is TRBV7-6 and J usage is TRBJ2-2, with D perhaps TRBD1 (5 bases). There are 15 residues in the CDR3. Trimming took off 5 bases at V and 2 bases at J, with 12 bases between the two ends. The V gene's germline CDR1 is SGHVS and CDR2 FNYEAQ. Here the CDR3 DNA reads TGTGCCAGCAGCCCCCAGCAGGGCAACACCGGGGAGCTGTTTTTT. Its protein product is CASSPQQGNTGELFF.

The chain combines TRBV19 with TRBJ1-5, with TRBD1 identical over 9 bases. Germline loops: CDR1 LNHDA, CDR2 SQIVND (reference sequence). V lost 5 bases to trimming and J lost 0 bases; unmatched junction nucleotides: 17. The CDR3 loop spans 20 amino acids. Here the CDR3 DNA reads TGTGCCAGTAGTTCACTAAGGGGACAGGGAGAGGGATATAGCAATCAGCCCCAGCATTTT. It translates to CASSSLRGQGEGYSNQPQHF.

The chain is built from TRBV28 and TRBJ1-1; D may be TRBD1 (5 bases). V lost 6 bases to trimming and J lost 8 bases, with 13 bases between them. The CDR3 sequence is 12 residues long. Germline V gene lookup returns CDR1 MDHEN and CDR2 SYDVKM. The CDR3 sequence is CASSNLNREAFF. CDR3 DNA sequence: TGTGCCAGCAGCAACCTTAACAGGGAAGCTTTCTTT.

J is TRBJ2-2 and V is TRBV7-9, with 10 bases that match TRBD2. Germline trimming cut 5 bases from V and 8 bases from J; bases unmatched to any gene: 8. There are 15 residues in the CDR3. The germline V gene encodes CDR1 SEHNR and CDR2 FQNEAQ (reference sequence). CDR3 sequence (DNA): TGTGCCAGCAGCCCGACGGGACTAGCGATTGGGGAGCTGTTTTTT. Residues: CASSPTGLAIGELFF.

This chain connects TRBV12-3 or TRBV12-4 to TRBJ1-6; D not certain. The CDR3 contains 13 residues. V was pared by 5 bases and J by 7 bases, with 9 bases between. The CDR3 nucleotides are TGTGCCAGCAGTCAAGTCAGAAATTCACCCCTCCACTTT. This encodes CASSQVRNSPLHF.

This clone was found a few times. The CDR3 nucleotides read TGCAGCGTTGGGCAGGGTCCCGGTCAGCCCCAGCATTTT. Encoded protein: CSVGQGPGQPQHF. V and J are TRBV29-1 and TRBJ1-5; weak D call: TRBD1 (5 bases). Germline assignment: CDR1 SQVTM and CDR2 ANQGSEA. V gave up 4 bases and J gave up 6 bases, with 13 bases separating them. The CDR3 length is 13 residues. The complete variable domain, with remaining parts taken from reference TRBV29-1 and TRBJ1-5, reads SAVISQKPSRDICQRGTSLTIQCQVDSQVTMMFWYRQQPGQSLTLIATANQGSEATYESGFVIDKFPISRPNLTFSTLTVSNMSPEDSSIYLCSVGQGPGQPQHFGDGTRLSIL.

A few counts support this clone. V is TRBV28 and J is TRBJ1-5; 8 nucleotides match TRBD1. The junction had 9 bases not matched to a gene; V was cut back by 3 bases and J by 8 bases. Germline CDR1 reads MDHEN; CDR2 reads SYDVKM. This CDR3 is 15 amino acids long. The CDR3 spells CASSFSGQGQKPQHF. CDR3 nucleotide sequence: TGTGCCAGCAGTTTCTCCGGACAGGGACAGAAGCCCCAGCATTTT.

The V gene is TRBV5-1, the J gene TRBJ1-1; no reliable D call. CDR1 and CDR2 (germline): SGHRS, YFSETQ. The V end lost 5 bases, the J end lost 0 bases, and 11 bases lay between the germline ends. The CDR3 sequence is 14 residues long. DNA of the CDR3: TGCGCCAGCAGTCCCCGGAGCATGAACACTGAAGCTTTCTTT. It codes for CASSPRSMNTEAFF.

The chain joins TRBV6-5 to TRBJ1-4; 8 bases agree with TRBD1. This CDR3 is 14 amino acids long. Germline trimming cut 6 bases from V and 7 bases from J; bases unmatched to any gene: 7. Germline CDR1 is MNHEY and CDR2 is SVGAGI. CDR3 residues: CASSEDRESEKLFF. DNA for the CDR3: TGTGCCAGCAGCGAGGACAGGGAAAGTGAAAAACTGTTTTTT.

The V and J genes are TRBV16 and TRBJ1-4, with D tentatively TRBD1 (5 bases). Germline CDR1 is KGHSY and CDR2 is FQNENV. This CDR3 is 14 amino acids long. V gave up 0 bases and J gave up 13 bases, with 15 bases separating them. This CDR3 reads CASSQSGVASPLFF. CDR3 in DNA: TGTGCCAGCAGCCAATCAGGGGTCGCATCCCCACTGTTTTTT.

V is TRBV18 and J is TRBJ1-5, with 9 bases aligning to TRBD1. J was trimmed by 3 bases and V by 5 bases; bases with no gene match: 8. Germline lookup yields CDR1 KGHSH and CDR2 LQKENI. CDR3 length equals 16 residues. The CDR3 DNA follows: TGTGCCAGCTCAGGGGGGACAGGGATTGCCAATCAGCCCCAGCATTTT. Amino acids: CASSGGTGIANQPQHF.

V and J are TRBV6-2 or TRBV6-3 and TRBJ2-1; TRBD2 agrees at 7 bases. Trimming took 5 bases from V and 9 from J; bases not matched to a gene: 7. The V gene's germline CDR1 is MNHEY and CDR2 SVGEGT. The CDR3 is made up of 13 amino acids. In DNA form, the CDR3 reads TGTGCCAGCAGTCAAATTGGGGGGGGTGAGCAGTTCTTC. Amino acids: CASSQIGGGEQFF.

This clone came up once. V usage is TRBV2 and J usage is TRBJ1-4; 7 bases align to TRBD1. CDR3 length equals 16 residues. Unmatched junction bases numbered 15, after V lost 7 bases and J lost 7 bases. Germline lookup yields CDR1 SNHLY and CDR2 FYNNEI. The CDR3 sequence: CASTQLDRALGEKLFF. The CDR3 DNA reads TGTGCCAGCACCCAATTAGACAGGGCTCTGGGTGAAAAACTGTTTTTT. The full variable domain, in which reference TRBV2 and TRBJ1-4 provide the parts outside the CDR3, is EPEVTQTPSHQVTQMGQEVILRCVPISNHLYFYWYRQILGQKVEFLVSFYNNEISEKSEIFDDQFSVERPDGSNFTLKIRSTKLEDSAMYFCASTQLDRALGEKLFFGSGTQLSVL.

V usage is TRBV7-9 and J usage is TRBJ2-5, with TRBD1 matching over 7 bases. The germline CDR1 and CDR2 sequences are SEHNR and FQNEAQ (reference sequence). The CDR3 loop spans 15 amino acids. J lost 5 bases, V lost 5 bases, and 11 bases had no gene match. This CDR3 is CASSHRQGVQETQYF. CDR3 nucleotides: TGTGCCAGCAGCCATCGACAGGGCGTCCAGGAGACCCAGTACTTC. Looking up the rest from reference TRBV7-9 and TRBJ2-5 gives the full variable domain: DTGVSQNPRHKITKRGQNVTFRCDPISEHNRLYWYRQTLGQGPEFLTYFQNEAQLEKSRLLSDRFSAERPKGSFSTLEIQRTEQGDSAMYLCASSHRQGVQETQYFGPGTRLLVL.

The chain employs TRBV19 and TRBJ2-1; D possibly corresponds to TRBD2 (7 bases). Trimming pared 5 bases from V and 9 bases from J, leaving 11 bases between. The CDR3 spans 12 residues. CDR1 and CDR2 from the germline V gene are LNHDA and SQIVND (reference sequence). In DNA, the CDR3 is TGTGCCAGTAGTTATAGGGGGGGTGAGCAGTTCTTC. Its translation is CASSYRGGEQFF.